This TCR beta chain was profiled in a study of T cell responses to AZD1222 COVID-19 vaccine. The germline V gene has CDR1 SGDLS and CDR2 YYNGEE. V gave up 4 bases and J gave up 1 base; unmatched junction bases: 7. This CDR3 is 16 amino acids long. TCRdb's table, derived via immunoSEQ multiplex PCR, lists solely in-frame clones and lacks some. The table records roughly 150,000 clones, under 95% of them present only once. General study findings and limits: No day 14 peak samples; only post-peak repertoires were characterized. Donors were largely white British and mainly female; clonal diversity was possibly underestimated. Among those given AZD1222, only 6 or 7 were seropositive at baseline.

Second-dose schedules of about 4 or about 12 weeks were combined. This clone was observed a single time. As yet, its antigen is unknown. The rearrangement joins TRBV9 to TRBJ2-2; 7 bases align to TRBD1. This receptor was identified in an adult who received the AZD1222 COVID-19 vaccine. The starting material was peripheral blood, obtained 28 days after the second AZD1222 dose. In DNA, the CDR3 is TGTGCCAGCAGCAGAGGGGGACAGTTGAACACCGGGGAGCTGTTTTTT. It translates to CASSRGGQLNTGELFF.